Sequencing of this T cell receptor (beta chain) was carried out in a study of blood T cell repertoires in COVID-19. Turning to the study itself: Researchers got acute and convalescent COVID-19 samples from the United States, Italy and Spain. PBMCs, B-cell-depleted T cells, or T cells provided the cDNA or gDNA that made up the material.

This CDR3 spans 15 amino acids. V was pared by 6 bases and J by 6 bases, with 9 bases of the junction left unmatched. In germline, CDR1 is WNHNN, CDR2 SYGVQD (reference sequence). Enrolled during active infection, Seattle patients were then followed longitudinally. As originally analysed: Amplification with reference gene primers provided the estimates of nucleated cell counts. Sequencing used immunoSEQ multiplex PCR; TCRdb keeps in-frame clones, though not all of them. V, J and clone size are taken as reported in that table, and D and trimming were inferred from the DNA itself. The sample has about 230,000 clones, under 90% seen once.

The origin of this receptor is a man aged 50 to 60 with COVID-19, enrolled during active disease. The chain joins TRBV10-1 to TRBJ2-2; the match to TRBD1 covers 8 bases. Sample: peripheral blood. CDR3 sequence reads: CASSDPQTGAGELFF. CDR3 DNA sequence: TGCGCCAGCAGCGACCCCCAGACAGGGGCCGGGGAGCTGTTTTTT.